These 28 T cell receptor beta chains were sequenced from one sample in a study of T cells in Graves' hyperthyroidism and ophthalmopathy. It was RNA transcripts that yielded the amplified TCR beta CDR3 regions. Researchers ran a first-round RT-PCR on the TCR CDR3 using the HTBI primer set. Via MiXCR, TCRdb re-called the multiplex PCR reads, giving one row per CDR3 protein. The sample lists approximately 600,000 distinct CDR3 sequences; around 14% were seen once. Sample: blood. These receptors were collected from a woman aged 18-30 years with Graves' ophthalmopathy.

A word on this clonotype: This may be a read error, as it is one base from a much larger clone. V and J are TRBV7-3 and TRBJ1-2; unclear D gene. The CDR3 has 14 residues. V lost 5 bases and J 5 bases, leaving 15 bases between the germline ends. CDR1 is SGHTA and CDR2 is FQGTGA in the germline V gene. This CDR3 reads CASSTTSGEYGYTF. CDR3 bases: TGTGCCAGCAGCACGACAAGTGGGGAATATGGCTACACCTTC.

This clonotype occurred many times. The chain couples TRBV11-2 to TRBJ2-3; 12 bases line up with TRBD2. The CDR3 runs 16 residues. V was clipped by 4 bases and J by 4 bases; unmatched bases: 6. Per the germline V gene, CDR1 is SGHAT and CDR2 is FQNNGV. DNA of the CDR3: TGTGCCAGCAGCTCCCGACTAGCGGGAGCCGCAGATACGCAGTATTTT. Translated, it gives CASSSRLAGAADTQYF. The whole variable domain, remainder taken from reference TRBV11-2 and TRBJ2-3, is EAGVAQSPRYKIIEKRQSVAFWCNPISGHATLYWYQQILGQGPKLLIQFQNNGVVDDSQLPKDRFSAERLKGVDSTLKIQPAKLEDSAVYLCASSSRLAGAADTQYFGPGTRLTVL.

This clonotype was seen a handful of times. Just one base apart from a much larger clone, this may be a read error. V is TRBV30 and J is TRBJ1-2; 8 positions match TRBD1. The CDR3 is made up of 13 amino acids. Germline values: CDR1 GTSNPN, CDR2 SVGIG (reference sequence). CDR3 sequence reads: CAWGVRQGNGYTF. The CDR3 region has the DNA TGTGCCTGGGGTGTACGACAGGGGAACGGCTACACCTTC.

This chain connects TRBV19 to TRBJ1-5; D remains unclear. From germline, CDR1 is LNHDA and CDR2 SQIVND (reference sequence). The CDR3 totals 15 residues. V gave up 2 bases and J gave up 0 bases, with 8 bases separating them. CDR3 in amino acids: CASSISRYSNQPQHF. CDR3 in DNA: TGTGCCAGTAGTATAAGCCGGTATAGCAATCAGCCCCAGCATTTT.

This clonotype was detected many times. The chain uses TRBV2 and TRBJ1-5; 8 bases are a match to TRBD1. Germline CDR1 SNHLY, CDR2 FYNNEI. The ends lost 11 bases at V and 2 bases at J; junction bases unmatched: 11. The CDR3 is 15 amino acids. CDR3 nucleotide sequence: TGTGCCGGATCCTACGGGACAGGTCGCAATCAGCCCCAGCATTTT. Translation: CAGSYGTGRNQPQHF.

This clonotype was seen ten or more times. The V call is TRBV3-1, the J call TRBJ2-5; 9 bases map to TRBD2. Germline CDR1 is LGHDT and CDR2 is YNNKEL (reference sequence). Germline trimming cut 0 bases from V and 2 bases from J; bases unmatched to any gene: 13. There are 19 residues in the CDR3. CDR3 sequence (DNA): TGTGCCAGCAGCCAAGATCGTGTCGGGCGGGAGGGCCTACAAGAGACCCAGTACTTC. It is translated as CASSQDRVGREGLQETQYF.

The CDR3 DNA is TGTGCCAGCAGCGAGGCTAGGGCTAGCGGCTACACCTTC. Translating it yields CASSEARASGYTF. The chain uses TRBV9 and TRBJ1-2, with D unclear. Between the trimmed V and J ends, which lost 3 bases and 8 bases, there was a span of 14 bases. There are 13 residues in the CDR3. Germline CDR1 reads SGDLS; CDR2 reads YYNGEE. The full variable domain, completed using reference TRBV9 and TRBJ1-2, is DSGVTQTPKHLITATGQRVTLRCSPRSGDLSVYWYQQSLDQGLQFLIQYYNGEERAKGNILERFSAQQFPDLHSELNLSSLELGDSALYFCASSEARASGYTFGSGTRLTVV.

Remarks on this clonotype: An end of the junction does not agree with germline; a read error may underlie this. The chain employs TRBV9 and TRBJ2-1; the match to TRBD2 covers 9 bases. CDR1 is SGDLS, CDR2 YYNGEE, per germline. The CDR3 has 16 residues. DNA for the CDR3: TGTGCCAGCAGCGTACAAAGCGGGAGGTCCTACAATGAGCAGATCTTC. Translated, it gives CASSVQSGRSYNEQIF. Full variable domain (rest looked up from reference TRBV9 and TRBJ2-1): DSGVTQTPKHLITATGQRVTLRCSPRSGDLSVYWYQQSLDQGLQFLIQYYNGEERAKGNILERFSAQQFPDLHSELNLSSLELGDSALYFCASSVQSGRSYNEQIFGPGTRLTVL.

A word on this clonotype: This may come from a read error, since a much larger clone is one base off. V usage is TRBV20-1 and J usage is TRBJ2-1; 12 bases agree with TRBD2. CDR3 length: 14 residues. The junction had 8 bases not matched to a gene; V was cut back by 6 bases and J by 8 bases. Germline V gene data show CDR1 as DFQATT and CDR2 as SNEGSKA (reference sequence). The CDR3 region has the DNA TGCAGTGCCCGGACTAGCGGGGAAGGGGATGAGCAGTTCTTC. Encoded protein: CSARTSGEGDEQFF.

The chain links TRBV10-3 to TRBJ2-7; 7 bases are shared with TRBD1. This CDR3 has 17 residues. Germline V gene sequence: CDR1 ENHRY, CDR2 SYGVKD. With 9 bases clipped from V and 3 bases from J, the junction kept 20 bases outside the gene matches. CDR3 in DNA: TGTGCCATATCCGGGACAGAGACCGCCAAATCTAACTACGAGCAGTACTTC. Its translation: CAISGTETAKSNYEQYF.

The CDR3 here is CASSRGLAGGPVEQFF. CDR3 nucleotide sequence: TGTGCCAGCAGCCGAGGACTAGCGGGAGGGCCGGTTGAGCAGTTCTTC. The rearrangement links TRBV12-3 or TRBV12-4 to TRBJ2-1, with 15 positions matching TRBD2. The ends lost 6 bases at V and 9 bases at J; junction bases unmatched: 9. The CDR3 has 16 residues.

This clonotype turned up a few times. The chain employs TRBV14 and TRBJ2-3; 7 bases match TRBD2. The trim removed 5 bases at V and 5 bases at J, leaving 4 bases unmatched. The V gene's germline CDR1 is SGHDN and CDR2 FVKESK. This CDR3 region has 13 residues. The DNA of the CDR3 is TGTGCCAGCAGCGGGAGGGCCAGAGATACGCAGTATTTT. Translated: CASSGRARDTQYF.

At least ten counts were recorded for this clonotype. V usage is TRBV7-2 and J usage is TRBJ2-7; the D gene is possibly TRBD1 (6 bases). Germline CDR1 is SGHTA and CDR2 is FQGNSA. This CDR3 is 13 amino acids long. The V end was cut by 4 bases, the J end by 2 bases, with 9 bases between. DNA for the CDR3: TGTGCCAGCAGCTCTACAGGGCCCTACGAGCAGTACTTC. As protein: CASSSTGPYEQYF.

This clonotype was seen more than once but under ten times. The V gene is TRBV29-1, the J gene TRBJ1-1, with a tentative D call TRBD1 (6 bases). Deletions cut 0 bases from V and 2 bases from J, with 19 bases between. This CDR3 region has 17 residues. Germline CDR1 reads SQVTM; CDR2 reads ANQGSEA. CDR3 DNA: TGCAGCGTTGAAGACGTTAGGAGGGGGGAAGTTAACACTGAAGCTTTCTTT. It is translated as CSVEDVRRGEVNTEAFF.

This clonotype was seen ten or more times. The genes are TRBV7-2 and TRBJ1-5; 9 positions agree with TRBD1. The V and J ends lost 4 bases and 9 bases, in that order; junction bases with no gene match: 7. The CDR3 spans 14 residues. Germline V gene lookup returns CDR1 SGHTA and CDR2 FQGNSA. CDR3 protein: CASSYGQGIRPQHF. For the CDR3, the DNA is TGTGCCAGCAGCTATGGACAGGGGATAAGGCCCCAGCATTTT.

This chain uses TRBV2 with TRBJ2-1, with 8 positions matching TRBD2. V shed 7 bases and J 4 bases; nucleotides not matched to a gene: 9. Germline values: CDR1 SNHLY, CDR2 FYNNEI. The CDR3 length is 15 residues. Here the CDR3 DNA reads TGTGCCAGCAATTCAGCGGGAGAGGGTTACAATGAGCAGTTCTTC. Translated, it gives CASNSAGEGYNEQFF.

The sample holds many counts of this clonotype. The chain recombines TRBV6-1 with TRBJ1-4, with D possibly TRBD1 on 5 matching bases. Deletions cut 5 bases from V and 2 bases from J, with 12 bases between. This CDR3 is built from 15 residues. CDR1 is MNHNS and CDR2 is SASEGT in the germline V gene. CDR3 in amino acids: CASSLRVGTNEKLFF. The CDR3 DNA follows: TGTGCCAGCAGTCTCAGGGTTGGCACTAATGAAAAACTGTTTTTT.

This clonotype was detected a few times. The chain has TRBV7-6 and TRBJ2-1; D is uncertain. The V end lost 1 base, the J end lost 6 bases, and 10 bases lay between the germline ends. CDR1 and CDR2 (germline): SGHVS, FNYEAQ. The CDR3 length is 14 residues. CDR3 in amino acids: CASSLEVRSNEQFF. The CDR3 DNA reads as TGTGCCAGCAGCTTAGAAGTGAGAAGCAATGAGCAGTTCTTC.

This clonotype was recorded at least ten times. The chain is built from TRBV27 and TRBJ2-1, with TRBD2 identical over 7 bases. Trimming took 2 bases from V and 2 from J; bases not matched to a gene: 18. The germline gives CDR1 MNHEY, CDR2 SMNVEV (reference sequence). This CDR3 is built from 20 residues. The CDR3 DNA follows: TGTGCCAGCAGTTTAGCGATAGAGCGGGGACCCGAACTACCCTACAATGAGCAGTTCTTC. Its protein product is CASSLAIERGPELPYNEQFF.

This clonotype turned up a few times. The gene calls are TRBV6-1 and TRBJ2-1; 8 bases map to TRBD2. V gave up 2 bases and J gave up 3 bases; unmatched junction bases: 12. The CDR3 has 18 residues. In germline, CDR1 is MNHNS, CDR2 SASEGT. The CDR3 nucleotides are TGTGCCAGCAGTGAAATTGGGTTAGCGGGGAGCATCTACAATGAGCAGTTCTTC. It encodes CASSEIGLAGSIYNEQFF.

About this clonotype itself: A read error may be the cause here, since a much bigger clone is one base away. The chain couples TRBV10-3 to TRBJ2-6; possible D gene TRBD1, 5 bases. Germline assignment: CDR1 ENHRY and CDR2 SYGVKD. The CDR3 contains 15 residues. The CDR3 reads CATSEQEIGANVLTF. CDR3 DNA: TGTGCCACCAGTGAACAGGAGATTGGGGCCAACGTCCTGACTTTC.

V gene TRBV2 combines with J gene TRBJ1-4; D not certain. CDR1 and CDR2 from the germline V gene are SNHLY and FYNNEI. The V and J ends lost 7 bases and 8 bases respectively, with 14 bases between them. CDR3 length equals 13 residues. DNA of the CDR3: TGTGCCAGCACACGGGGAGTTCAGGAAAAACTGTTTTTT. Amino acids: CASTRGVQEKLFF.

This clonotype was seen ten or more times. This chain uses TRBV10-3 with TRBJ2-7; 9 bases line up with TRBD1. This CDR3 region has 13 residues. Losses at the gene ends were 8 bases for V and 3 bases for J; bases not matched to a gene: 5. CDR1 is ENHRY and CDR2 is SYGVKD in the germline V gene. The CDR3 coding sequence is TGTGCCATCGCTGTGGGACAGGGCTACGAGCAGTACTTC. Protein: CAIAVGQGYEQYF.

On this clonotype: A much larger clone lies a single base off, so this may be a read error. This chain joins TRBV27 and TRBJ2-2, with D hard to call. Trimming cost V 6 bases and J 1 base, with 15 bases left between them. There are 16 residues in the CDR3. Germline V lookup: CDR1 MNHEY, CDR2 SMNVEV (reference sequence). CDR3 amino acids: CASRTSAAGNTGELFF. The CDR3 nucleotides read TGTGCCAGCAGAACATCCGCTGCAGGGAACACCGGGGAGCTGTTTTTT.

The chain employs TRBV4-1 and TRBJ1-1; D remains ambiguous. This CDR3 contains 14 residues. V was trimmed by 5 bases and J by 1 base, leaving 11 bases between them. CDR1 and CDR2 from the germline V gene are MGHRA and YSYEKL. CDR3 DNA: TGCGCCAGCAGCGGCGAATGGGCGAACACTGAAGCTTTCTTT. It specifies CASSGEWANTEAFF.

At least ten counts were recorded for this clonotype. V is TRBV20-1 and J is TRBJ1-1; no clear D. V lost 1 base to trimming and J lost 2 bases, with 11 bases between them. Germline CDR1 is DFQATT and CDR2 is SNEGSKA (reference sequence). This CDR3 has 14 amino acids. DNA of the CDR3: TGCAGTGCTAGAGTCGCAGCGCTAAACACTGAAGCTTTCTTT. It codes for CSARVAALNTEAFF.

This chain uses TRBV27 with TRBJ1-1; tentatively, D is TRBD1 (5 bases). Trimming stripped 4 bases from V and 4 bases from J, with 16 bases between. Germline V gives CDR1 MNHEY, CDR2 SMNVEV (reference sequence). CDR3 length equals 15 residues. CDR3 residues: CASSSRTGTGTEAFF. Here the CDR3 DNA reads TGTGCCAGCAGTTCAAGAACCGGGACGGGCACTGAAGCTTTCTTT.

This clonotype was seen at least ten times. The chain links TRBV7-8 to TRBJ1-1, with D maybe TRBD1 (5 bases). The CDR3 loop spans 13 amino acids. V shed 4 bases and J shed 8 bases, with 14 bases lying between them. Germline loops: CDR1 SGHVS, CDR2 FQNEAQ. CDR3 in amino acids: CASSSYQGFEAFF. In DNA form, the CDR3 reads TGTGCCAGCAGCTCATACCAGGGTTTCGAAGCTTTCTTT.